This paragraph covers one T cell receptor (beta chain) sequence. Its cognate antigen is unknown. Germline CDR1 is GTSNPN and CDR2 is SVGIG (reference sequence). The CDR3 has 16 residues. The V end lost 5 bases, the J end lost 3 bases, and 19 bases lay between the germline ends. TCR beta CDR3 regions were amplified from RNA. With the HTBI primer set, the TCR CDR3 went through a first round of RT-PCR. From the multiplex PCR reads, TCRdb called clonotypes with MiXCR, one entry per CDR3 protein. In the table there are a few hundred thousand distinct CDR3 sequences, about 25% of which are singletons. These data belong to a study of T cells in Graves' hyperthyroidism and ophthalmopathy. Study-wide findings and caveats: Median prediction lead before ophthalmopathy onset was about 6.7 months with the model.

V gene TRBV30 combines with J gene TRBJ1-4; tentatively, D is TRBD1 (6 bases). Sequencing input: blood. The TCR was taken from a man aged 45-60 years with Graves' hyperthyroidism. The DNA of the CDR3 is TGTGCCTGGGGGTCCCCGGGTCCAGGGGCTAATGAAAAACTGTTTTTT. The encoded protein is CAWGSPGPGANEKLFF.